One and the same sample provided the 19 T cell receptor beta chains below, sequenced in a study of CD8 T cells in ankylosing spondylitis. TCRdb independently ran MiXCR on the 5' RACE reads; one entry per CDR3 protein. The table records some 150,000 distinct CDR3 sequences, 44% of them present only once. The sample consisted of synovial fluid, either unsorted or a sorted T cell fraction (not recorded which). The receptor set was obtained from a male donor with ankylosing spondylitis.

As for this clonotype: Germline and junction disagree at one end, which may indicate a read error. V and J are TRBV5-1 and TRBJ1-1; weak D call: TRBD1 (6 bases). The CDR3 has 11 amino acids. CDR1 is SGHRS, CDR2 YFSETQ, per germline. The CDR3: CASSFGGSASF. CDR3 coding DNA: TGCGCCAGCAGCTTCGGGGGCTCGGCTTCCTTT. The full variable domain, rest sourced from reference TRBV5-1 and TRBJ1-1, is KAGVTQTPRYLIKTRGQQVTLSCSPISGHRSVSWYQQTPGQGLQFLFEYFSETQRNKGNFPGRFSGRQFSNSRSEMNVSTLELGDSALYLCASSFGGSASFGQGTRLTVV.

This clonotype has a handful of counts. The genes are TRBV13 and TRBJ2-7; tentatively, D is TRBD1 or TRBD2 (5 bases each). V gave up 5 bases and J gave up 2 bases, with 16 bases separating them. This CDR3 is 15 amino acids long. Germline CDR1 is PRHDT and CDR2 is FYEKMQ (reference sequence). CDR3 sequence (DNA): TGTGCCAGCAGCCCCCCCGGGACGGAAACCTACGAGCAGTACTTC. Its translation: CASSPPGTETYEQYF.

The gene calls are TRBV4-1 and TRBJ2-7; D unresolved. Germline CDR1 reads MGHRA; CDR2 reads YSYEKL. V was clipped by 1 base and J by 5 bases, with 24 bases between them. The CDR3 has 18 residues. The CDR3 is CASSQARGFEADEDEQYF. CDR3 coding DNA: TGCGCCAGCAGCCAAGCTCGAGGTTTCGAGGCAGACGAGGACGAGCAGTACTTC.

This clonotype appeared a single time. V and J are TRBV5-1 and TRBJ2-7; maybe TRBD1 (5 bases). The CDR3 covers 14 residues. The V and J ends lost 2 bases and 6 bases respectively, with 15 bases between them. The V gene's germline CDR1 is SGHRS and CDR2 YFSETQ. The CDR3 loop reads CASSLWAGSREQYF. The CDR3 DNA is TGCGCCAGCAGCTTATGGGCAGGGTCTCGCGAGCAGTACTTC.

V and J are TRBV29-1 and TRBJ2-2, with D tentatively TRBD1 (6 bases). The V gene lost 6 bases and the J gene lost 6 bases, with 14 bases spanning the gap. CDR3 length: 13 residues. Germline V gives CDR1 SQVTM, CDR2 ANQGSEA. The CDR3 DNA follows: TGCAGCGTCGCCCCTCAGGGGTCCGGGGAGCTGTTTTTT. It codes for CSVAPQGSGELFF.

This clonotype has a handful of counts. The chain is built from TRBV27 and TRBJ1-1; D gene uncertain. Between the trimmed V and J ends, which lost 0 bases and 5 bases, there was a span of 7 bases. CDR1 is MNHEY and CDR2 is SMNVEV in the germline V gene (reference sequence). The CDR3 covers 13 residues. The CDR3 DNA reads as TGTGCCAGCAGTTTATCCGGGTGGACTGAAGCTTTCTTT. Its translation is CASSLSGWTEAFF.

This clonotype was seen just once. The rearrangement joins TRBV28 to TRBJ2-7; D ambiguous. V lost 5 bases, J lost 7 bases, and 15 bases lay in between. The CDR3 consists of 13 residues. The germline V gene has CDR1 MDHEN and CDR2 SYDVKM. The CDR3 reads CASSPLHNGEQYF. Written as DNA, the CDR3 is TGTGCCAGCAGTCCCCTTCACAACGGGGAGCAGTACTTC. Complete variable domain (other parts from reference TRBV28 and TRBJ2-7): DVKVTQSSRYLVKRTGEKVFLECVQDMDHENMFWYRQDPGLGLRLIYFSYDVKMKEKGDIPEGYSVSREKKERFSLILESASTNQTSMYLCASSPLHNGEQYFGPGTRLTVT.

Points on this clonotype: One end of the junction varies from germline; a read error may be responsible. V and J are TRBV18 and TRBJ1-2; D perhaps matches TRBD1 (6 bases). The CDR3 has 15 amino acids. Germline CDR1 is KGHSH and CDR2 is LQKENI. In DNA, the CDR3 is TGTGCCAGCTCAGCACCGGGACACCCGAACTATGGCTACACCTTC. Translated: CASSAPGHPNYGYTF.

This clonotype has just a few counts. The V call is TRBV29-1, the J call TRBJ2-1; TRBD2 agrees at 14 bases. Unmatched junction bases numbered 3, after V lost 2 bases and J lost 6 bases. From germline, CDR1 is SQVTM and CDR2 ANQGSEA. This CDR3 is built from 15 residues. CDR3 sequence (DNA): TGCAGCGTTGAAACCGGACTAGCGGGGGGCAATGAGCAGTTCTTC. Its translation is CSVETGLAGGNEQFF.

This clonotype was recorded a few times. The chain combines TRBV2 with TRBJ2-7, with 7 nucleotides matching TRBD1. Germline V gene lookup returns CDR1 SNHLY and CDR2 FYNNEI. J was trimmed by 0 bases and V by 8 bases; bases with no gene match: 13. CDR3 length: 16 amino acids. This CDR3 reads CASGTHRDSSSYEQYF. The CDR3 DNA follows: TGTGCCAGCGGGACACACCGGGACAGCAGCTCCTACGAGCAGTACTTC.

The chain couples TRBV28 to TRBJ2-1, with D unclear. Germline V lookup: CDR1 MDHEN, CDR2 SYDVKM. The CDR3 loop spans 17 amino acids. Deletions cut 4 bases from V and 0 bases from J, with 16 bases between. DNA for the CDR3: TGTGCCAGCAGTTCGGCCTTCTATGTAAGCTCCTACAATGAGCAGTTCTTC. Its translation is CASSSAFYVSSYNEQFF. The full variable domain, completed using reference TRBV28 and TRBJ2-1, is DVKVTQSSRYLVKRTGEKVFLECVQDMDHENMFWYRQDPGLGLRLIYFSYDVKMKEKGDIPEGYSVSREKKERFSLILESASTNQTSMYLCASSSAFYVSSYNEQFFGPGTRLTVL.

The rearrangement links TRBV5-1 to TRBJ2-7, with 9 positions matching TRBD2. There are 15 residues in the CDR3. Trimming removed 3 bases from V and 2 bases from J; junction bases left unmatched: 6. CDR1 is SGHRS and CDR2 is YFSETQ in the germline V gene. The CDR3 loop is CASSSWTSVAYEQYF. In DNA form, the CDR3 reads TGCGCCAGCAGCTCCTGGACTAGCGTCGCCTACGAGCAGTACTTC.

This clonotype was counted a few times. The V and J genes are TRBV15 and TRBJ2-3; unclear D gene. CDR3 length: 16 residues. V shed 4 bases and J shed 0 bases, with 14 bases lying between them. CDR1 and CDR2 from the germline V gene are LNHNV and YYDKDF (reference sequence). Here the CDR3 DNA reads TGTGCCACCAGCACAAGGGAACTGGGAAGCACAGATACGCAGTATTTT. This gives the protein CATSTRELGSTDTQYF. The full variable domain, with the rest looked up from reference TRBV15 and TRBJ2-3, is DAMVIQNPRYQVTQFGKPVTLSCSQTLNHNVMYWYQQKSSQAPKLLFHYYDKDFNNEADTPDNFQSRRPNTSFCFLDIRSPGLGDTAMYLCATSTRELGSTDTQYFGPGTRLTVL.

V gene TRBV12-3 or TRBV12-4 combines with J gene TRBJ1-2, with TRBD1 as a possible D gene (6 bases). The CDR3 is 16 residues long. V lost 6 bases and J lost 1, with 18 bases in between. CDR3 sequence: CASRKDPGHNNYGYTF. CDR3 DNA: TGTGCCAGCAGGAAGGATCCGGGACATAATAACTATGGCTACACCTTC.

This chain joins TRBV3-1 and TRBJ2-4; TRBD1 matches 7 bases. CDR1 LGHDT and CDR2 YNNKEL come from the germline V gene (reference sequence). The CDR3 covers 16 residues. V shed 2 bases, J shed 4 bases, and the junction held 8 bases outside the gene matches. The CDR3 loop is CASSQMMPGQKNIQYF. In nucleotides, the CDR3 is TGTGCCAGCAGCCAAATGATGCCGGGACAGAAAAACATTCAGTACTTC.

The CDR3 reads CASSLFAGAYEQYF. CDR3 sequence (DNA): TGTGCCAGCAGTTTATTCGCCGGAGCCTACGAGCAGTACTTC. The V gene is TRBV28, the J gene TRBJ2-7; D not resolved. The CDR3 has 14 residues. The V end was cut by 1 base, the J end by 2 bases, with 9 bases between. Looked up from germline, CDR1 is MDHEN and CDR2 is SYDVKM.

The rearrangement uses TRBV11-3 and TRBJ2-3; 9 bases line up with TRBD1. Germline V gene sequence: CDR1 SGHNT, CDR2 YENEEA. There are 15 residues in the CDR3. Germline trimming cut 3 bases from V and 4 bases from J; bases unmatched to any gene: 5. CDR3 sequence: CASSFWDRDSDTQYF. CDR3 coding DNA: TGTGCCAGCAGCTTTTGGGACAGGGACTCAGATACGCAGTATTTT.

V gene TRBV9 combines with J gene TRBJ1-1, with 8 bases that match TRBD1. The CDR3 extends over 15 amino acids. Trimming removed 3 bases from V and 4 bases from J; junction bases left unmatched: 8. The germline gives CDR1 SGDLS, CDR2 YYNGEE. CDR3 amino acids: CASSARQGLGTEAFF. The CDR3, as DNA: TGTGCCAGCAGCGCCCGACAGGGGCTGGGCACTGAAGCTTTCTTT.

This clonotype was observed a few times. This chain uses TRBV6-4 with TRBJ2-1, with D possibly matching TRBD2 (7 bases). The CDR3 totals 14 residues. Trimming took off 2 bases at V and 10 bases at J, with 15 bases between the two ends. Per germline, CDR1 MRHNA and CDR2 SNTAGT. DNA for the CDR3: TGTGCCAGCAGTGACGGAGGGGGGGCGATGGAGCAGTTCTTC. This encodes CASSDGGGAMEQFF.